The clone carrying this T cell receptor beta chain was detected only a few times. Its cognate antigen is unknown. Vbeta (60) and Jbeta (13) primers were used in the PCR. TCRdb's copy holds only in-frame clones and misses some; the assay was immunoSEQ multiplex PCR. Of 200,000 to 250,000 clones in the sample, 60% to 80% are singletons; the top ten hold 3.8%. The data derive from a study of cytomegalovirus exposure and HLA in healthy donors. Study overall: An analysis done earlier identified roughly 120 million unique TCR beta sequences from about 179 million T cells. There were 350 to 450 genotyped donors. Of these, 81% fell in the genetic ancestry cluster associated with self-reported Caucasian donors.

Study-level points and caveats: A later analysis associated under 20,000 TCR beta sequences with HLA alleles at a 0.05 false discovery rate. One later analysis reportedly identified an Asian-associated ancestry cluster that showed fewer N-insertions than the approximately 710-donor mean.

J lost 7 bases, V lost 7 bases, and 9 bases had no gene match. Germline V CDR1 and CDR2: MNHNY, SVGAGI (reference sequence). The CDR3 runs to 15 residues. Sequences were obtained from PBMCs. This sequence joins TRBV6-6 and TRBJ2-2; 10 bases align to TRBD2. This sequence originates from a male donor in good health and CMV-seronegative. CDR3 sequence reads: CASKWSGRAGGELFF. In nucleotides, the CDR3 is TGTGCCAGCAAGTGGAGCGGGAGGGCCGGCGGGGAGCTGTTTTTT.